This TCR beta chain was found in a study of cytomegalovirus exposure and HLA in healthy donors. General study results and limits: Later genetic work tied a missense DCLRE1C variant to beta-chain V and J trimming. A later analysis showed HLA-associated TCR beta chains outstripping equally common others in clonal expansion. Most TCR beta V segments were productive about 87% or about 30% of the time in an earlier analysis.

This CDR3 region has 14 residues. Germline CDR1 and CDR2: SGHVS and FQNEAQ. V was cut by 4 bases and J by 13 bases, with 19 bases left in between. This PCR relied on a set of 60 Vbeta primers and 13 Jbeta primers. Data came from immunoSEQ multiplex PCR; TCRdb stores just in-frame clones and leaves some out. The repertoire includes over 100,000 clones, approximately 60% of them detected once, and 2.2% sits in the top ten. About this clone itself: What it binds is unknown.

This chain uses TRBV7-8 with TRBJ1-4; D remains ambiguous. This TCR was sampled from a woman aged 25-40 years in good health and CMV-seronegative. Sequencing used PBMCs. The CDR3 loop is CASSYSGLGGGLFF. The CDR3 DNA sequence: TGTGCCAGCAGCTACTCAGGACTCGGAGGAGGACTGTTTTTT.